Below are 25 T cell receptor beta chains sequenced from a single sample in a study of blood T cell repertoires in COVID-19. Libraries were prepared by immunoSEQ multiplex PCR; TCRdb keeps only in-frame clonotypes and omits some of them. Counted here are about 210,000 clones, roughly 82% occurring once; the ten biggest clones make up approximately 12%. Material for sequencing was peripheral blood. The source is a woman aged 40-49 years with acute or convalescent COVID-19.

The chain uses TRBV3-1 (or the pseudogene TRBV3-2) and TRBJ2-2; 7 bases match TRBD2. Germline V gene sequence: CDR1 LGHDT, CDR2 YNNKEL (reference sequence). V lost 1 base and J lost 0; bases outside the gene matches: 2. The CDR3 is made up of 16 amino acids. The CDR3 sequence is CASSQAGLTNTGELFF. CDR3 sequence (DNA): TGTGCCAGCAGCCAAGCGGGACTAACGAACACCGGGGAGCTGTTTTTT.

This rearrangement joins TRBV9 to TRBJ2-3, with 9 bases matching TRBD2. Germline V gene sequence: CDR1 SGDLS, CDR2 YYNGEE. The CDR3 is 14 residues long. After removal of 3 bases from V and 1 base from J, the junction contained 0 bases not matched to a gene. CDR3 amino acids: CASSERGGTDTQYF. Here the CDR3 DNA reads TGTGCCAGCAGCGAGCGGGGGGGCACAGATACGCAGTATTTT.

The chain recombines TRBV7-9 with TRBJ1-1; unclear D gene. V was shortened by 5 bases and J by 7 bases, with 14 bases between the two germline ends. The CDR3 contains 13 residues. The V gene's germline CDR1 is SEHNR and CDR2 FQNEAQ (reference sequence). Here the CDR3 reads CASSPSGGGEAFF. In nucleotides, the CDR3 is TGTGCCAGCAGCCCCTCAGGTGGTGGTGAAGCTTTCTTT.

V usage is TRBV24-1 and J usage is TRBJ2-2; a possible D gene is TRBD1 (6 bases). Trimming removed 6 bases at V and 4 bases at J, with 20 bases between. CDR1 and CDR2 from the germline V gene are KGHDR and SFDVKD. The CDR3 spans 17 residues. CDR3 nucleotide sequence: TGTGCCACCAGTTCTAAGGGCCCCCGACAGGTCACCGGGGAGCTGTTTTTT. Amino acid sequence: CATSSKGPRQVTGELFF.

The V gene is TRBV6-5, the J gene TRBJ1-3; 7 bases align to TRBD1. After removal of 6 bases from V and 4 bases from J, the junction contained 6 bases not matched to a gene. The germline gives CDR1 MNHEY, CDR2 SVGAGI. The CDR3 consists of 14 residues. The CDR3 coding sequence is TGTGCCAGCAGGCCGGGACAGCGCGGAAACACCATATATTTT. Its protein is CASRPGQRGNTIYF.

This chain connects TRBV5-1 to TRBJ2-3; 11 nucleotides agree with TRBD2. From germline, CDR1 is SGHRS and CDR2 YFSETQ. The J segment lost 0 bases and the V segment lost 4 bases, leaving 4 bases of the junction unmatched. This CDR3 region has 16 residues. As DNA, the CDR3 is TGCGCCAGCAGCCCCTGGACTAGCGGGAGCACAGATACGCAGTATTTT. Translated: CASSPWTSGSTDTQYF.

The J gene is TRBJ1-2, the V gene TRBV2, with D possibly matching TRBD1 (6 bases). Germline V lookup: CDR1 SNHLY, CDR2 FYNNEI. This CDR3 region has 13 residues. The germline V and J ends were trimmed by 5 bases and 6 bases, with 13 bases remaining between them. This CDR3 is CASSLQGFNGYTF. As DNA, the CDR3 is TGTGCCAGCAGTTTACAGGGATTCAATGGCTACACCTTC.

V is TRBV4-3 and J is TRBJ2-1; 12 bases are a match to TRBD2. The CDR3 is made up of 17 amino acids. Germline V CDR1 and CDR2: LGHNA, YSLEER. Trimming cost V 0 bases and J 7 bases; bases outside gene matches: 7. CDR3 DNA: TGCGCCAGCAGCCAAGATTCGGGACTAGCGGGTCAAAATGAGCAGTTCTTC. Protein sequence: CASSQDSGLAGQNEQFF.

This chain uses TRBV5-1 with TRBJ2-3; 8 nucleotides match TRBD2. The CDR3 runs 16 residues. V lost 4 bases, J lost 4 bases, and 11 bases stayed unmatched. From germline, CDR1 is SGHRS and CDR2 YFSETQ. For the CDR3, the DNA is TGCGCCAGCAGCCCCGAGGCCGGGAGGGTTGCAGATACGCAGTATTTT. This gives the protein CASSPEAGRVADTQYF.

As DNA, the CDR3 is TGTGCCATCAAGTTTAGCGGGTCGGGGGACGAGCAGTACTTC. It is translated as CAIKFSGSGDEQYF. This chain joins TRBV10-3 and TRBJ2-7, with 7 bases matching TRBD2. The CDR3 runs 14 residues. Losses at the gene ends were 7 bases for V and 5 bases for J; bases not matched to a gene: 11. Germline CDR1 is ENHRY and CDR2 is SYGVKD.

This clone showed up just a few times. The chain couples TRBV9 to TRBJ1-4; no definite D call. The CDR3 totals 15 residues. In germline, CDR1 is SGDLS, CDR2 YYNGEE. With 3 bases removed from V and 3 bases from J, the gap between germline ends came to 12 bases. The CDR3 bases are TGTGCCAGCAGCGGACATTTGGGCCCTAATGAAAAACTGTTTTTT. The encoded protein is CASSGHLGPNEKLFF.

In its sample, this clone was seen once. The DNA for the CDR3 is TGTGCCAGCAGTCAATGGACAGGACCTTTGAACACTGAAGCTTTCTTT. Its protein is CASSQWTGPLNTEAFF. The rearrangement links TRBV9 to TRBJ1-1; 7 positions match TRBD1. Germline assignment: CDR1 SGDLS and CDR2 YYNGEE. The CDR3 runs to 16 residues. The J segment lost 0 bases and the V segment lost 5 bases, leaving 10 bases of the junction unmatched.

The V call is TRBV3-1 (or the pseudogene TRBV3-2), the J call TRBJ1-5; no reliable D call. V was cut by 8 bases and J by 0 bases, with 5 bases left in between. The CDR3 totals 12 residues. Germline CDR1 reads LGHDT; CDR2 reads YNNKEL (reference sequence). The CDR3 region has the DNA TGTGCCAGCGGGCTTAGCAATCAGCCCCAGCATTTT. This gives the protein CASGLSNQPQHF.

The CDR3 nucleotides are TGTGCCAGCAGTCCCGGGACTAGCGGGGGATGGGGTGAGCAGTTCTTC. This translates into CASSPGTSGGWGEQFF. V and J are TRBV6-4 and TRBJ2-1, with 14 bases that match TRBD2. CDR3 length: 16 amino acids. V lost 5 bases and J lost 9; bases outside the gene matches: 9. Germline V CDR1 and CDR2: MRHNA, SNTAGT.

The chain joins TRBV27 to TRBJ2-7; the D gene is possibly TRBD1 (5 bases). Trimming took 0 bases from V and 5 from J, leaving 5 bases between them. CDR1 is MNHEY and CDR2 is SMNVEV in the germline V gene (reference sequence). The CDR3 consists of 12 residues. The CDR3 is CASSLSGDEQYF. In DNA, the CDR3 is TGTGCCAGCAGTTTATCAGGGGACGAGCAGTACTTC.

The rearrangement links TRBV12-5 to TRBJ1-4, with D tentatively TRBD1 (5 bases). The CDR3 is 18 residues long. The ends were cut back, 4 bases at V and 0 bases at J, with 18 bases in the middle. The germline V gene encodes CDR1 LGHNT and CDR2 FRNRAP. The chain's CDR3 is CASGWQVTQGSTNEKLFF. The CDR3, as DNA: TGTGCTAGTGGTTGGCAGGTTACTCAGGGTTCAACTAATGAAAAACTGTTTTTT.

The J gene is TRBJ1-2, the V gene TRBV11-2, with 8 nucleotides matching TRBD1. The germline V gene has CDR1 SGHAT and CDR2 FQNNGV. The CDR3 spans 14 residues. V lost 4 bases to trimming and J lost 4 bases; unmatched junction nucleotides: 5. CDR3 amino acids: CASSSRTGSYGYTF. The CDR3 region has the DNA TGTGCCAGCAGCTCCCGGACAGGGAGCTATGGCTACACCTTC.

The V call is TRBV7-9, the J call TRBJ1-5, with a weak D call TRBD1 (6 bases). The CDR3 has 16 residues. V gave up 5 bases and J gave up 2 bases, with 16 bases separating them. Germline V gene lookup returns CDR1 SEHNR and CDR2 FQNEAQ (reference sequence). The CDR3 nucleotides are TGTGCCAGCAGCCTAGGGGGGGTAGTGGGCAATCAGCCCCAGCATTTT. It yields the protein CASSLGGVVGNQPQHF.

With respect to this clone: Other DNA sequences in the same sample also yield this CDR3. The chain recombines TRBV6-5 with TRBJ1-2; TRBD1 matches at 8 bases. The length of the CDR3 is 15 residues. Losses at the gene ends were 0 bases for V and 5 bases for J; bases not matched to a gene: 5. The V gene's germline CDR1 is MNHEY and CDR2 SVGAGI. This CDR3 is CASSYSGQGGYGYTF. The CDR3 nucleotides are TGTGCCAGCAGTTACTCCGGACAGGGAGGGTATGGCTACACCTTC.

CDR3 sequence: CASSQDLYEQYF. DNA of the CDR3: TGTGCCAGCAGCCAAGATCTTTACGAGCAGTACTTC. The chain links TRBV14 to TRBJ2-7, with D unclear. This CDR3 contains 12 residues. Looked up from germline, CDR1 is SGHDN and CDR2 is FVKESK. Trimming left V 0 bases short and J 4 bases short, with 4 bases between.

V and J are TRBV6-5 and TRBJ2-7, with TRBD2 matching over 7 bases. CDR1 and CDR2 (germline): MNHEY, SVGAGI. The length of the CDR3 is 15 residues. V dropped 5 bases and J dropped 3; count of bases not matched to a gene: 10. The CDR3 DNA reads TGTGCCAGCAGTCCCAAGCGGGGTCCGGGCTACGAGCAGTACTTC. Translating it yields CASSPKRGPGYEQYF.

The chain combines TRBV5-5 with TRBJ1-3; D may be TRBD1 (6 bases). Germline V gives CDR1 SGHKS, CDR2 YYEKEE (reference sequence). The length of the CDR3 is 14 residues. V was clipped by 3 bases and J by 0 bases, with 7 bases between them. The CDR3 is CASSSTGSGNTIYF. CDR3 bases: TGTGCCAGCAGCTCGACAGGCTCTGGAAACACCATATATTTT.

The CDR3 reads CASSQVLGGPGNEQFF. The CDR3 DNA is TGTGCCAGCAGCCAAGTTTTGGGGGGGCCGGGGAATGAGCAGTTCTTC. This chain joins TRBV3-1 (or the pseudogene TRBV3-2) and TRBJ2-1, with D tentatively TRBD2 (7 bases). Germline CDR1 reads LGHDT; CDR2 reads YNNKEL (reference sequence). CDR3 size: 16 residues. Trimming took 1 base from V and 7 from J, leaving 17 bases between them.

The chain recombines TRBV19 with TRBJ2-7, with D possibly matching TRBD2 (6 bases). CDR1 LNHDA and CDR2 SQIVND come from the germline V gene (reference sequence). The CDR3 consists of 12 residues. V was pared by 8 bases and J by 2 bases, with 10 bases between. The CDR3 sequence is CASSGGTYEQYF. The CDR3 coding sequence is TGTGCCAGTTCAGGCGGGACCTACGAGCAGTACTTC.

The V and J genes are TRBV6-6 and TRBJ1-6; the match to TRBD1 covers 9 bases. From germline, CDR1 is MNHNY and CDR2 SVGAGI (reference sequence). V lost 6 bases, J lost 6 bases, and 6 bases stayed unmatched. CDR3 length equals 15 residues. CDR3 protein: CASRGPGQGNSPLHF. The CDR3 DNA sequence: TGTGCCAGCAGGGGTCCGGGACAGGGTAATTCACCCCTCCACTTT.